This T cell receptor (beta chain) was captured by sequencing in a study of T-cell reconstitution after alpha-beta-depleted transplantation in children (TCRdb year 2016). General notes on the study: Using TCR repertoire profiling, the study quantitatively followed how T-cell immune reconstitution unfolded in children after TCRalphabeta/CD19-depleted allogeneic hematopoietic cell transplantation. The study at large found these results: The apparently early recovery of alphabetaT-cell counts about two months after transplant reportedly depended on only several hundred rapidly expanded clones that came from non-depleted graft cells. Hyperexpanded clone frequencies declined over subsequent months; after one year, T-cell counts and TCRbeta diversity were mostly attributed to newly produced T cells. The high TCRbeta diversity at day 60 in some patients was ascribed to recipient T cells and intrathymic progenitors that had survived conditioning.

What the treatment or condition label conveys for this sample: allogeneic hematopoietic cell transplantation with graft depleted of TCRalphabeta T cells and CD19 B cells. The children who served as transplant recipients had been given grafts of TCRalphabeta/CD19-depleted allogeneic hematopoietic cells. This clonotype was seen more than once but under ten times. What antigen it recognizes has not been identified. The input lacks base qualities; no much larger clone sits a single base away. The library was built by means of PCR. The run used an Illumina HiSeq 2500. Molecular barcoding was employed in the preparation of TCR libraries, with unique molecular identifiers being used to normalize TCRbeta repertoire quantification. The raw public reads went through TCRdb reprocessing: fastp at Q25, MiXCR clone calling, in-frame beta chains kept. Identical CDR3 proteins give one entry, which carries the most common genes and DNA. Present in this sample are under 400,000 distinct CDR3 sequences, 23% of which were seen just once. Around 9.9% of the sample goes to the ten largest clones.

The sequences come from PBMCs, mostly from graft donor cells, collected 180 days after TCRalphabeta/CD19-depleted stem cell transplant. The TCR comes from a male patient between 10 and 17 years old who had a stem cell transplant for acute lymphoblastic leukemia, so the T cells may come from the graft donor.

The bases are TGCGCCAGCAGCCGGGGGGACGCGACCTACGAGCAGTACTTC. It is translated as CASSRGDATYEQYF. The chain links TRBV5-1 with TRBJ2-7; TRBD2 lines up with 7 middle nucleotides. At the junction V is shortened by 4 bases and J by 2 bases; bases outside the gene matches: 6. The CDR3, cysteine through phenylalanine, is 14 amino acids long. This entry keeps only the CDR3 DNA: 42 bases, framed from base 1. CDR1 SGHRS and CDR2 YFSETQ were looked up in the germline V gene.